This T cell receptor beta chain was sequenced during a study of Graves' ophthalmopathy and Graves' hyperthyroidism. Researchers turned away patients with other autoimmune diseases, uncontrolled infections, pregnancy or lactation. Physicians reached a diagnosis by relying on clinical symptoms, serum thyroxine, TRAb, thyroid ultrasound and orbital computed tomography. The sample holds many counts of this clonotype. For repertoire sequencing, the TCR beta CDR3 regions were amplified from RNA transcripts. An initial RT-PCR round employing HTBI primers preceded a second-round multiplex PCR. TCRdb reanalysed the multiplex PCR reads using MiXCR and keeps one entry per CDR3 protein. This sample has around 400,000 distinct CDR3 sequences, with roughly 18% found just once. The clonotype comes from a woman between 18 and 30 years old with Graves' ophthalmopathy. The sample taken for sequencing was peripheral blood.

Here the CDR3 reads CASSLAHTGEQYF. Here the CDR3 DNA reads TGTGCCAGCAGTTTAGCACACACGGGCGAGCAGTACTTC. The rearrangement uses TRBV27 and TRBJ2-7; D gene uncertain. Per germline, CDR1 MNHEY and CDR2 SMNVEV (reference sequence). V lost 2 bases, J lost 6 bases, and 11 bases lay in between. The CDR3 consists of 13 residues.